The rows below give T cell receptor beta chains drawn from one sample of a study of early T cells in non-severe SARS-CoV-2 infection. TCRdb re-called the 5' RACE reads with MiXCR, one entry per CDR3 protein. The sample lists just over 65,000 distinct CDR3 sequences, about 12% occurring once. Sequencing input: whole blood. These receptors originate from an adult who was a healthcare worker with PCR-confirmed SARS-CoV-2 infection or an uninfected control (not recorded which). Both conserved end residues are part of each CDR3. The D gene is left open where the match is weak. Clone size is shown for a subset of rows, as once, few, many or a class of expanded clone.

j_call clone_size v_call d_call cdr3_nt cdr3_aa
TRBJ2-1 - TRBV27 - TGTGCCAGCAGTGCCGGGAGACCAAATGAGCAGTTCTTC CASSAGRPNEQFF
TRBJ2-5 - TRBV3-1 - TGTGCCAGCAGCCAGACCACCGGGACCCAAGAGACCCAGTACTTC CASSQTTGTQETQYF
TRBJ2-3 - TRBV29-1 - TGCAGCGTTGCCCAGGGTAGAGATACGCAGTATTTT CSVAQGRDTQYF
TRBJ2-1 - TRBV5-3 - TGTGCCAGAAGCAAACTAGTGGGGGACAATGAGCAGTTCTTC CARSKLVGDNEQFF
TRBJ2-7 few TRBV7-3 TRBD1 TGTGCCAGCAGCCCGGACAGGAGCACCTGGTACTTC CASSPDRSTWYF
TRBJ1-2 many TRBV28 - TGTGCCAGCAGTTCCCCGGGTTTCACGGAGAATGGCTACACCTTC CASSSPGFTENGYTF
TRBJ2-5 - TRBV28 - TGTGCCAGCAGTTTAGTTCGGCAAGAGACCCAGTACTTT CASSLVRQETQYF
TRBJ2-2 few TRBV29-1 - TGCAGCGTGGATGCTAGCGTCACCGGGGAGCTGTTTTTT CSVDASVTGELFF
TRBJ1-5 many TRBV2 - TGTGCCAGCAGTGAAAGGGGCGCCAATCAGCCCCAGCATTTT CASSERGANQPQHF
TRBJ1-5 many TRBV20-1 - TGCAGTGCGATATCGGGGGGGCGCGGAAGCAATCAGCCCCAGCATTTT CSAISGGRGSNQPQHF
TRBJ1-1 once TRBV29-1 - TGCAGCGTTGACCCCCCTCTTGAAGCTTTCTTT CSVDPPLEAFF
TRBJ2-2 many TRBV5-1 TRBD2 TGCGCCAGCAGCACCCAGGGTAGCGGGAGAAGCGGGGAGCTGTTTTTT CASSTQGSGRSGELFF
TRBJ2-7 few TRBV29-1 - TGCAGCGTTGAGCTCTCCGGACCCATCTCCTACGAGCAGTACTTC CSVELSGPISYEQYF
TRBJ2-3 few TRBV30 TRBD2 TGTGCCTGGTTAGCGGGAGGGCTCGGAGATACGCAGTATTTT CAWLAGGLGDTQYF
TRBJ1-1 many TRBV28 - TGTGCCAGCAGTTTATCGGGGGTGAGTCAGGACACTGAAGCTTTCTTT CASSLSGVSQDTEAFF
TRBJ2-5 few TRBV7-6 TRBD2 TGTGCCAGCAGCTCTACGACGAGGGGAGGGGAGACCCAGTACTTC CASSSTTRGGETQYF
TRBJ2-5 - TRBV28 - TGTGCCAGCTGCACTGGTGTGGAGACCCAGTACTTC CASCTGVETQYF
TRBJ2-3 few TRBV20-1 - TGCAGTGCCACCGAGTTGTCTTTCCGATCGGCCCAGTATTTT CSATELSFRSAQYF
TRBJ2-4 few TRBV28 - TGTGCCAGCAGTGAGGAGAGAAACATTCAGTACTTC CASSEERNIQYF
TRBJ2-1 many TRBV29-1 - TGCAGCGTTGCTTACTACAATGAGCAGTTCTTC CSVAYYNEQFF
TRBJ2-7 few TRBV19 TRBD1 TGTGCCAGTAGCACCGGGACAGGGGGCTCCTACGAGCAGTACTTC CASSTGTGGSYEQYF
TRBJ1-2 few TRBV5-1 - TGCGCCAGCAGCCCCCTAGGGGTATTCGGCTACACCTTC CASSPLGVFGYTF
TRBJ2-1 - TRBV10-1 - TGCGCCAGCAGTCCTCAGTTCTTC CASSPQFF
TRBJ2-7 once TRBV29-1 - TGCAGCGTTGAGGAGACCTACGAGCAGTACTTC CSVEETYEQYF
TRBJ1-5 - TRBV29-1 - TGCAGCGTGCTTGTGCCAGGTCAGCCCCAGCATTTT CSVLVPGQPQHF
TRBJ2-7 few TRBV6-5 - TGTGCCAGCAGTACCCTAAAATCCCAGCAGTACTTC CASSTLKSQQYF
TRBJ2-6 many TRBV25-1 - TGTGCCAGCAGTCCGAGGGACTGGAGCTCTGGGGCCAACGTCCTGACTTTC CASSPRDWSSGANVLTF
TRBJ2-4 - TRBV19 TRBD1 TGTGCCAGTAGTACGGGACAGTCCGGGGTCAAAAACATTCAGTACTTC CASSTGQSGVKNIQYF